The T cell receptor beta chain under discussion was sequenced for a study of blood T cell repertoires in COVID-19 (dated by TCRdb to 2018 to 2020). At the level of the whole study: The collaborator samples originated in the United States, Italy and Spain and spanned the acute and convalescent phases of COVID-19. The prospective study material was composed of cDNA or gDNA derived from T cells, B-cell-depleted T cells, or PBMCs. Deeply sampled blood TCRbeta repertoires from subjects exposed to, actively infected with, or recovered from COVID-19 were included in the dataset. A freely available public database, intended as a resource for researchers studying the immune response to SARS-CoV-2, is where the repertoires were released. The samples were drawn from the first 160 participants of the ongoing ImmuneRACE study and from about 1,200 subjects provided by 6 global collaborators. Sample metadata almost always included a de-identified subject ID, COVID-19 status, age in years and sex. Where available, HLA class I and class II types were obtained from metadata supplied by the sample provider rather than from assay-based typing. Overall results and qualifications from the work: The quantity of clinical and demographic metadata differed by source and by participant and was supplied without curation.

TCRbeta CDR3 regions were amplified from genomic DNA by means of the immunoSEQ Assay, a bias-controlled multiplex PCR. On the study's bioinformatics: The number of nucleated cells in each sample was estimated from the amplification of reference gene primers within the assay. Sequence reads were collapsed and filtered to measure the absolute abundance of every unique TCRbeta CDR3 rearrangement. Productive Simpson clonality was computed per sample as the square root of Simpson's diversity index over productive rearrangements. As stored in TCRdb, this immuneACCESS dataset retains in-frame rearrangements with V and J assigned. A fraction of the clones does not appear; measured against another copy, unresolved V genes explain less than half of the discrepancy, and the remainder lacks a known reason. V, J and clone size reflect that table, while D and trimming were determined from the DNA. For this sample the table gives about 160,000 clones, of which 85% to 90% were detected only once. The biggest ten clones account for around a tenth of the sample.

This clone was seen a handful of times. Its antigen is currently not known. It has no much larger one-base neighbor in the sample; base qualities were not kept. In Seattle, one collaborating source enrolled patients while the infection was active and tracked those patients longitudinally over the course of disease. The collaborating institutions used their own protocols to collect whole blood in K2EDTA tubes. Collaborator samples were shipped for TCRbeta analysis as frozen whole blood, isolated PBMCs, or DNA extracted from either sample type. The CDR3 sequence holds 16 residues, the cysteine and phenylalanine included. Only the CDR3 region is kept as DNA, spanning 48 bases read in frame from base 1. CDR1 and CDR2 are read off the germline V gene (reference sequence) as LNHNV and YYDKDF. The V and J ends are trimmed by 2 bases and 1 base, leaving 13 bases between them.

The source of this sequence is a woman in her seventies with COVID-19, enrolled during active disease. The specimen was peripheral blood. This sequence uses TRBV15 and TRBJ2-3, with an unclear D gene assignment. The CDR3 here reads CATSRRYSKRTDTQYF. The DNA sequence follows: TGTGCCACCAGCAGACGCTACTCCAAACGCACAGATACGCAGTATTTT. The full variable domain, with segments outside the CDR3 supplied by the reference TRBV15 and TRBJ2-3 proteins, appears as DAMVIQNPRYQVTQFGKPVTLSCSQTLNHNVMYWYQQKSSQAPKLLFHYYDKDFNNEADTPDNFQSRRPNTSFCFLDIRSPGLGDTAMYLCATSRRYSKRTDTQYFGPGTRLTVL.